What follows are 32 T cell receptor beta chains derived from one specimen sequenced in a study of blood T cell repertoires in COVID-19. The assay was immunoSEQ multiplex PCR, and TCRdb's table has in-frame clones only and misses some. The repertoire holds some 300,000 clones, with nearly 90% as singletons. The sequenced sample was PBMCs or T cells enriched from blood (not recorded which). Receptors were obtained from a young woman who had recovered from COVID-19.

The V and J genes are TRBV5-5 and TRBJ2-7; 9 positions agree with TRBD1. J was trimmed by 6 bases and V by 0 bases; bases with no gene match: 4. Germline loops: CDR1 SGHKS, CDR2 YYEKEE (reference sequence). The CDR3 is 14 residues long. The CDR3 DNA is TGTGCCAGCAGCTTGGTGGGACAGGGCGCCGAGCAGTACTTC. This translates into CASSLVGQGAEQYF. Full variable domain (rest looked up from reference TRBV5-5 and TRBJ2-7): DAGVTQSPTHLIKTRGQQVTLRCSPISGHKSVSWYQQVLGQGPQFIFQYYEKEERGRGNFPDRFSARQFPNYSSELNVNALLLGDSALYLCASSLVGQGAEQYFGPGTRLTVT.

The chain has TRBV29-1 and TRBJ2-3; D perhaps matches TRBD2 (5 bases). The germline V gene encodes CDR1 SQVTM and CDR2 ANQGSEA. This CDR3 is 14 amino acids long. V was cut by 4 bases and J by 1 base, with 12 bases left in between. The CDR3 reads CSVGIAQRTDTQYF. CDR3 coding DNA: TGCAGCGTTGGGATAGCGCAACGCACAGATACGCAGTATTTT.

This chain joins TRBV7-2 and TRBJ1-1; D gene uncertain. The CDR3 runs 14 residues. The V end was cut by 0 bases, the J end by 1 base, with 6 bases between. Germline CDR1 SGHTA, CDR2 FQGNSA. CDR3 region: CASSLAGPNTEAFF. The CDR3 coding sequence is TGTGCCAGCAGCTTAGCGGGCCCGAACACTGAAGCTTTCTTT.

CDR3 sequence: CASSLGVAGDTDTQYF. The CDR3 DNA reads TGTGCCAGCAGCCTCGGGGTAGCGGGGGACACAGATACGCAGTATTTT. The chain recombines TRBV3-1 (or the pseudogene TRBV3-2) with TRBJ2-3; 9 nucleotides align to TRBD2. The ends lost 4 bases at V and 2 bases at J; junction bases unmatched: 7. The CDR3 totals 16 residues. The V gene's germline CDR1 is LGHDT and CDR2 YNNKEL (reference sequence).

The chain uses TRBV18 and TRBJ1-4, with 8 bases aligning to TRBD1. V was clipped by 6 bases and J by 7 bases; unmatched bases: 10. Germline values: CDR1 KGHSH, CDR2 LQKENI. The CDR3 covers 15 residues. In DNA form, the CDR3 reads TGTGCCAGCTCTCTTTTTGGACAGGGAGGTGAAAAACTGTTTTTT. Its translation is CASSLFGQGGEKLFF.

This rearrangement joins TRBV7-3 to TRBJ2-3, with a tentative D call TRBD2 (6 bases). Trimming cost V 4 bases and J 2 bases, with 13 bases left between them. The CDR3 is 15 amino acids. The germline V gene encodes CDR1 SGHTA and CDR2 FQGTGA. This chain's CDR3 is CASSSVGGLTDTQYF. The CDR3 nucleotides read TGTGCCAGCAGCTCCGTGGGGGGACTCACAGATACGCAGTATTTT.

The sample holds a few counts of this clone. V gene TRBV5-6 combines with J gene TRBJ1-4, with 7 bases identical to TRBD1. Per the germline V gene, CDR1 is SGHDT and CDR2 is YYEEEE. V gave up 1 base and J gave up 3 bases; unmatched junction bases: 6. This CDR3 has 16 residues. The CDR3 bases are TGTGCCAGCAGCTTGAACAGGGGAAGGGCTAATGAAAAACTGTTTTTT. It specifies CASSLNRGRANEKLFF.

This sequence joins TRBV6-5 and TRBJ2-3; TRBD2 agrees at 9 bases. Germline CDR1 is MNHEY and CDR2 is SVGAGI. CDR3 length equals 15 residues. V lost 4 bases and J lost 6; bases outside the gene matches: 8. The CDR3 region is CASSLPSGKEDTQYF. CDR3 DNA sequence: TGTGCCAGCAGTTTGCCTAGCGGGAAGGAGGATACGCAGTATTTT.

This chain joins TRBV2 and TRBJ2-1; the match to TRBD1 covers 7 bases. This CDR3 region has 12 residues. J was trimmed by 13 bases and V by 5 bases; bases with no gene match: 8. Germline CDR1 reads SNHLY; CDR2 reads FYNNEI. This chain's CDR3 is CASSPGQFVQFF. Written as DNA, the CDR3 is TGTGCCAGCAGTCCGGGACAGTTCGTTCAGTTCTTC.

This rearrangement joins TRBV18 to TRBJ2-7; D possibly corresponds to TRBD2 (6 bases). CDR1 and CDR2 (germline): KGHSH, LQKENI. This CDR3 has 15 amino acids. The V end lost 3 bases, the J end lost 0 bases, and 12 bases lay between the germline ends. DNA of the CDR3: TGTGCCAGCTCACCCTCGCGGGAAGACTCCTACGAGCAGTACTTC. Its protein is CASSPSREDSYEQYF.

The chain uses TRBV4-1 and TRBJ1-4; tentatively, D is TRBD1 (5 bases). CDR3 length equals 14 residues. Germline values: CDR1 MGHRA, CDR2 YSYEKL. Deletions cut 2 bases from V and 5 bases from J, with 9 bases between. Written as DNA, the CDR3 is TGCGCCAGCAGCCAATTCGACAGAAATGAAAAACTGTTTTTT. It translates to CASSQFDRNEKLFF.

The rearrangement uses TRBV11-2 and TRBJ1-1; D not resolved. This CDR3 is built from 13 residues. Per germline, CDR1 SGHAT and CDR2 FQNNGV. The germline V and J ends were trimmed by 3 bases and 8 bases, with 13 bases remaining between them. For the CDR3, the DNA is TGTGCCAGCAGCTTTTTAATTTACAAGGAAGCTTTCTTT. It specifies CASSFLIYKEAFF. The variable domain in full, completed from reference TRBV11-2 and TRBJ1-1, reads EAGVAQSPRYKIIEKRQSVAFWCNPISGHATLYWYQQILGQGPKLLIQFQNNGVVDDSQLPKDRFSAERLKGVDSTLKIQPAKLEDSAVYLCASSFLIYKEAFFGQGTRLTVV.

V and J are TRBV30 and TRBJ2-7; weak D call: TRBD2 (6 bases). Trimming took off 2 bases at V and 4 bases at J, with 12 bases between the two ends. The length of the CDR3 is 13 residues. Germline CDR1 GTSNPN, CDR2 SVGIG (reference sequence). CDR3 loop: CAWSTGTWYEQYF. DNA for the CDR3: TGTGCCTGGAGTACCGGGACTTGGTACGAGCAGTACTTC.

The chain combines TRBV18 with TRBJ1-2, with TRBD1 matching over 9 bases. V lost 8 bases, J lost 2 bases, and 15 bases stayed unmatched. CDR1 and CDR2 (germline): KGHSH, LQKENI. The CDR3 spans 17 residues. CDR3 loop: CASHRSPGQGFNYGYTF. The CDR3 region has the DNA TGTGCCAGCCACAGATCTCCGGGACAGGGTTTCAACTATGGCTACACCTTC.

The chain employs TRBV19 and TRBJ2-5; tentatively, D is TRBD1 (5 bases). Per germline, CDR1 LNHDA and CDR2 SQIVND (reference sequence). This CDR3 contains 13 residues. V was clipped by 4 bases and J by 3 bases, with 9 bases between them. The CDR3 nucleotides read TGTGCCAGTAGTAAGGGGTGGGAAGAGACCCAGTACTTC. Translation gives CASSKGWEETQYF.

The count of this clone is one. CDR3: CATRPSGQVTSTDTQYF. CDR3 sequence (DNA): TGTGCCACCAGGCCCTCGGGACAGGTGACCAGCACAGATACGCAGTATTTT. The chain links TRBV24-1 to TRBJ2-3; 8 bases align to TRBD1. V was clipped by 7 bases and J by 0 bases; unmatched bases: 11. This CDR3 comprises 17 residues. Looked up from germline, CDR1 is KGHDR and CDR2 is SFDVKD.

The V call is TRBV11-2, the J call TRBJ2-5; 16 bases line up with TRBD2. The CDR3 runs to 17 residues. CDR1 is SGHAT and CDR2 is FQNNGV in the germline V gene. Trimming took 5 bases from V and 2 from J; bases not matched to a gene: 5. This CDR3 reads CASSNPGLAGGQETQYF. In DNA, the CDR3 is TGTGCCAGCAGCAATCCGGGACTAGCGGGAGGGCAAGAGACCCAGTACTTC.

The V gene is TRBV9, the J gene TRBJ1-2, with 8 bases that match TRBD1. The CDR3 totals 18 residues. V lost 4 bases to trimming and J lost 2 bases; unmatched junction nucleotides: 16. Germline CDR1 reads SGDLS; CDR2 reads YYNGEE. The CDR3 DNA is TGTGCCAGCAGCCCCGAACCGGGACAGGTCATTCTAAACTATGGCTACACCTTC. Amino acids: CASSPEPGQVILNYGYTF.

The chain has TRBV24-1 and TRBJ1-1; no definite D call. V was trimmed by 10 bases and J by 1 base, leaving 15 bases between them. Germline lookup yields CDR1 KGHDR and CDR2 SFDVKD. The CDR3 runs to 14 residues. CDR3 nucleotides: TGTGCCACAGGTGGTACCAGAGGGAACACTGAAGCTTTCTTT. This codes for CATGGTRGNTEAFF.

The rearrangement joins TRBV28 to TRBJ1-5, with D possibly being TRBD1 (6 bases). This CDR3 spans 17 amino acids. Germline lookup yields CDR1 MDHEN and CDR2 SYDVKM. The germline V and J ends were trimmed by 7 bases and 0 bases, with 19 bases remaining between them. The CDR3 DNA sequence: TGTGCCAGCAACCTCGAGGGGGGGGCGAATAGCAATCAGCCCCAGCATTTT. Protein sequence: CASNLEGGANSNQPQHF.

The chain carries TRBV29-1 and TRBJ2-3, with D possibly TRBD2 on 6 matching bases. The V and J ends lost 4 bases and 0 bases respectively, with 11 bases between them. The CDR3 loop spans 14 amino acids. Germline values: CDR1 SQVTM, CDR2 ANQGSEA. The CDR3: CSVGTIASTDTQYF. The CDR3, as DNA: TGCAGCGTTGGGACTATTGCTAGCACAGATACGCAGTATTTT.

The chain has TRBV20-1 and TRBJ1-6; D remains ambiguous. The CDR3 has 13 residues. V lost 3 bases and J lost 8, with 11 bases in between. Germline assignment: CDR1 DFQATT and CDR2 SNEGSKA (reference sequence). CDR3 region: CSASPGMDSPLHF. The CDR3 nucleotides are TGCAGTGCTAGTCCGGGAATGGATTCACCCCTCCACTTT.

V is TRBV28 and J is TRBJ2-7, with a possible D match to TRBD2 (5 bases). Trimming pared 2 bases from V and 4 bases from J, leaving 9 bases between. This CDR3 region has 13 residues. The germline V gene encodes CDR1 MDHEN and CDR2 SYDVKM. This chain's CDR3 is CASSLVRGYEQYF. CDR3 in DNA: TGTGCCAGCAGTTTAGTTAGAGGGTACGAGCAGTACTTC.

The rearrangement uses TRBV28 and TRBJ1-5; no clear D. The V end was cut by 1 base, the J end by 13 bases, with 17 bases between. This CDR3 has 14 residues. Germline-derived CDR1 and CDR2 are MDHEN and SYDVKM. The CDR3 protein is CASSLFSNLPGQHF. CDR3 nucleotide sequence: TGTGCCAGCAGTTTATTCTCAAACCTACCGGGACAGCATTTT.

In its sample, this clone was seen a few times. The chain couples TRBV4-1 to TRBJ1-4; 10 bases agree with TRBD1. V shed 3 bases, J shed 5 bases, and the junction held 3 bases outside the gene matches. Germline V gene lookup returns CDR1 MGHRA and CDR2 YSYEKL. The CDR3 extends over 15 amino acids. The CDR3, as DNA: TGCGCCAGCAGCCAGCCGGGACAGGGGAATGAAAAACTGTTTTTT. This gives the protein CASSQPGQGNEKLFF.

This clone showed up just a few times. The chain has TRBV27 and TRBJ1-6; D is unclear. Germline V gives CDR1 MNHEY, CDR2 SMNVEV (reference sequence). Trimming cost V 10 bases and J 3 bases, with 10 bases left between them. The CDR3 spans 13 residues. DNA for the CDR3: TGTGCCACGTCCGGAGGCTATAATTCACCCCTCCACTTT. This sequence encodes CATSGGYNSPLHF.

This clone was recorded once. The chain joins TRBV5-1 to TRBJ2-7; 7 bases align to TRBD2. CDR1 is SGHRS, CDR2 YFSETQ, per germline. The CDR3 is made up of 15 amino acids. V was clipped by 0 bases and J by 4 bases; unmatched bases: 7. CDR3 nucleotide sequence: TGCGCCAGCAGCTTGGCCTTAGGACTAGTGTACGAGCAGTACTTC. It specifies CASSLALGLVYEQYF. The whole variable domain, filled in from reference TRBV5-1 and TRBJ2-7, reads KAGVTQTPRYLIKTRGQQVTLSCSPISGHRSVSWYQQTPGQGLQFLFEYFSETQRNKGNFPGRFSGRQFSNSRSEMNVSTLELGDSALYLCASSLALGLVYEQYFGPGTRLTVT.

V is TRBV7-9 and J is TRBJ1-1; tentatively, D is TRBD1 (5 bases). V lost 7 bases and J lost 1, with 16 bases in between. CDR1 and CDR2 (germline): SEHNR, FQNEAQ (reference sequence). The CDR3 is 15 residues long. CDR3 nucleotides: TGTGCCAGCACCAAAACCGGTACAGGGAACACTGAAGCTTTCTTT. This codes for CASTKTGTGNTEAFF.

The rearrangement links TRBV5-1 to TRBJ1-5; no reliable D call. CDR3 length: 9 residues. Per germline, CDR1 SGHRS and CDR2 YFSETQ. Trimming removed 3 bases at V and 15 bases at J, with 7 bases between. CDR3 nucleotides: TGCGCCAGCAGCTCCCCGTTGCATTTT. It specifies CASSSPLHF.

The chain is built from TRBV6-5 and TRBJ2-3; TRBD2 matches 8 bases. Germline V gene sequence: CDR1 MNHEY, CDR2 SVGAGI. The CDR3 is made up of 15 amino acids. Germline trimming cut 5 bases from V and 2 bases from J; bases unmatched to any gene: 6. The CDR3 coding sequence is TGTGCCAGCAGTAGAAGCGGGAGTCCCACAGATACGCAGTATTTT. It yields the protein CASSRSGSPTDTQYF.

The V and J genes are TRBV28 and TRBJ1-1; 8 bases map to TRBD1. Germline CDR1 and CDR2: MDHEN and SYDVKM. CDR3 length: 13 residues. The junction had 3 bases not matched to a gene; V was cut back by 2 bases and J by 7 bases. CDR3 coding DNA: TGTGCCAGCAGTTTACAGGACAGGGTTGAAGCTTTCTTT. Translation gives CASSLQDRVEAFF.

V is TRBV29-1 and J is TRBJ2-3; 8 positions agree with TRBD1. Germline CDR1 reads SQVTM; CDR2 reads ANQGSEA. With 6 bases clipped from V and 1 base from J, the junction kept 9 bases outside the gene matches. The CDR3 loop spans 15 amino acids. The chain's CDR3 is CSVAGTGSRTDTQYF. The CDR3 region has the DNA TGCAGCGTCGCCGGGACAGGATCCCGCACAGATACGCAGTATTTT.